These T cell receptor beta chains were read from a single sample in a study of beta chain features in type 1 diabetes. The protocol was immunoSEQ multiplex PCR, while the TCRdb copy is restricted to in-frame clones and leaves out a portion. The data contain 200,000 to 300,000 clones, approximately 11% of them seen just once; the ten biggest clones take up 0.017%. Sequencing was performed on naive CD4+ T cells from blood. The origin of the receptors is a man aged 25-45 years with type 1 diabetes. The CDR3 runs from the conserved cysteine through the conserved F or W. D genes are given only for firm matches. The size field is filled for only some rows; it gives once, few, many or a size class.

V gene	J gene	D gene	clone size	CDR3 protein	CDR3 DNA
TRBV11-2	TRBJ1-6	-	few	CASSPRTAFNSPLHF	TGTGCCAGCAGCCCCCGGACTGCCTTTAATTCACCCCTCCACTTT
TRBV7-9	TRBJ1-1	-	-	CASSLGLQGMNTEAFF	TGTGCCAGCAGCTTAGGATTGCAGGGCATGAACACTGAAGCTTTCTTT
TRBV18	TRBJ1-5	-	few	CASSPPGTLNQPQHF	TGTGCCAGCTCACCACCGGGGACACTTAATCAGCCCCAGCATTTT
TRBV7-9	TRBJ1-3	TRBD1	-	CASSPGTGVLNTIYF	TGTGCCAGCAGTCCCGGGACAGGGGTATTGAACACCATATATTTT
TRBV7-2	TRBJ2-5	TRBD2	-	CASSLLAGQETQYF	TGTGCCAGCAGCTTGCTAGCGGGGCAAGAGACCCAGTACTTC
TRBV28	TRBJ2-3	-	-	CASRFRGVTDTQYF	TGTGCCAGCAGGTTTAGGGGCGTCACAGATACGCAGTATTTT
TRBV21-1	TRBJ1-1	-	-	CASSRGWNTEAFF	TGTGCCAGCAGCAGGGGCTGGAACACTGAAGCTTTCTTT
TRBV19	TRBJ1-6	-	few	CASSQATNSPLHF	TGTGCCAGTAGTCAGGCCACCAATTCACCCCTCCACTTT
TRBV2	TRBJ2-5	TRBD2	-	CASIPLAGLTQYF	TGTGCCAGCATTCCGCTAGCGGGGTTGACCCAGTACTTC
TRBV5-1	TRBJ2-3	TRBD2	-	CASSLTSGGLTDTQYF	TGCGCCAGCAGCCTGACTAGCGGGGGACTAACAGATACGCAGTATTTT
TRBV5-1	TRBJ2-3	TRBD2	-	CASSSLAGGRSEYF	TGCGCCAGCAGCTCCCTAGCGGGGGGGCGATCTGAATATTTT
TRBV6-5	TRBJ1-1	TRBD1	-	CASRSRDRTEAFF	TGTGCCAGCAGGTCCCGGGACAGGACTGAAGCTTTCTTT
TRBV9	TRBJ1-2	TRBD1	-	CASSQGQNYGYTF	TGTGCCAGCAGCCAGGGACAGAACTATGGCTACACCTTC
TRBV30	TRBJ1-5	TRBD1	few	CAWSPDRDQPQHF	TGTGCCTGGAGCCCGGACAGGGATCAGCCCCAGCATTTT
TRBV7-3	TRBJ2-2	-	few	CASSSPVGQLRTGELFF	TGTGCCAGCAGCTCTCCGGTGGGGCAGTTACGCACCGGGGAGCTGTTTTTT
TRBV5-6	TRBJ2-5	-	few	CASSLPGRTSETQYF	TGTGCCAGCAGCTTGCCAGGGAGGACCTCAGAGACCCAGTACTTC
TRBV2	TRBJ2-3	-	-	CASSEVRTLGDTQYF	TGTGCCAGCAGTGAAGTCCGGACTCTTGGGGATACGCAGTATTTT
TRBV2	TRBJ1-2	-	few	CASSVGPLGYTF	TGTGCCAGCAGTGTGGGCCCGTTAGGCTACACCTTC
TRBV29-1	TRBJ2-4	-	few	CSVVRGAKNIQYF	TGCAGCGTTGTTAGGGGAGCCAAAAACATTCAGTACTTC
TRBV18	TRBJ1-1	-	few	CASSPSEGGTEAFF	TGTGCCAGCTCACCTAGTGAAGGGGGCACTGAAGCTTTCTTT
TRBV4-3	TRBJ2-3	-	many	CASSQDLRAADTQYF	TGCGCCAGCAGCCAAGATCTGAGGGCGGCAGATACGCAGTATTTT
TRBV19	TRBJ2-1	-	few	CASSPRGMSHNEQFF	TGTGCCAGTAGTCCAAGGGGAATGAGCCACAATGAGCAGTTCTTC
TRBV11-2	TRBJ1-2	-	few	CASSLYRDGYTF	TGTGCCAGCAGCCTCTATAGAGATGGCTACACCTTC
TRBV9	TRBJ1-6	-	few	CASSVVGGTSPLHF	TGTGCCAGCAGCGTAGTTGGGGGCACGAGTCCCCTCCACTTT
TRBV29-1	TRBJ1-5	-	few	CSVSEKNQPQHF	TGCAGCGTTAGCGAGAAAAATCAGCCCCAGCATTTT
TRBV9	TRBJ2-2	-	-	CASSFEWRSNTGELFF	TGTGCCAGCAGCTTTGAGTGGAGGTCGAACACCGGGGAGCTGTTTTTT
TRBV6-5	TRBJ2-7	-	few	CASRPYRGGYEQYF	TGTGCCAGCAGACCCTACAGGGGAGGTTACGAGCAGTACTTC
TRBV7-3	TRBJ2-1	TRBD2	-	CASSRAGTRGSEQFF	TGTGCCAGCAGCCGAGCCGGGACTAGAGGGAGTGAGCAGTTCTTC
TRBV4-2	TRBJ1-3	-	-	CASSYNGGRGGTGNTIYF	TGTGCCAGCAGTTATAACGGGGGACGGGGAGGAACTGGAAACACCATATATTTT
TRBV4-3	TRBJ2-3	TRBD2	-	CASNQVGGGSTDTQYF	TGCGCCAGCAACCAAGTAGGCGGGGGTAGCACAGATACGCAGTATTTT
TRBV7-2	TRBJ2-5	-	-	CASSSVRGETQYF	TGTGCCAGCAGCTCAGTGAGGGGGGAGACCCAGTACTTC
TRBV5-4	TRBJ2-7	TRBD1	few	CASSPGTGKVREQYF	TGTGCCAGCAGCCCCGGGACAGGCAAAGTGCGAGAGCAGTACTTC
TRBV6-5	TRBJ1-2	-	few	CASSYSGQDYGYTF	TGTGCCAGCAGTTACTCGGGGCAGGACTATGGCTACACCTTC
TRBV7-2	TRBJ2-3	-	-	CASSLPRTGLTSTDTQYF	TGTGCCAGCAGCTTACCCCGAACAGGGCTAACTAGCACAGATACGCAGTATTTT
TRBV18	TRBJ1-5	-	few	CASSPPGGNQPQHF	TGTGCCAGCTCACCCCCCGGAGGAAATCAGCCCCAGCATTTT